The present T cell receptor (beta chain) was sequenced within a study of control samples from healthy donors and cancer patients. The V end was cut by 0 bases, the J end by 9 bases, with 12 bases between. CDR3 length: 14 amino acids. The germline CDR1 and CDR2 sequences are SGHDT and YYEEEE. The method was immunoSEQ multiplex PCR; TCRdb's version includes in-frame clones alone and lacks a portion of them. Of approximately 120,000 clones listed, roughly nine tenths are singletons. The sequence came from a man in his late teens or twenties in good health. Source material: blood. The chain recombines TRBV5-6 with TRBJ1-4; D gene uncertain. Here the CDR3 reads CASSLEDHGQKLFF. The CDR3 DNA sequence: TGTGCCAGCAGCTTGGAAGATCACGGTCAAAAACTGTTTTTT. Using reference TRBV5-6 and TRBJ1-4 for the parts outside the CDR3, the full variable domain is DAGVTQSPTHLIKTRGQQVTLRCSPKSGHDTVSWYQQALGQGPQFIFQYYEEEERQRGNFPDRFSGHQFPNYSSELNVNALLLGDSALYLCASSLEDHGQKLFFGSGTQLSVL.